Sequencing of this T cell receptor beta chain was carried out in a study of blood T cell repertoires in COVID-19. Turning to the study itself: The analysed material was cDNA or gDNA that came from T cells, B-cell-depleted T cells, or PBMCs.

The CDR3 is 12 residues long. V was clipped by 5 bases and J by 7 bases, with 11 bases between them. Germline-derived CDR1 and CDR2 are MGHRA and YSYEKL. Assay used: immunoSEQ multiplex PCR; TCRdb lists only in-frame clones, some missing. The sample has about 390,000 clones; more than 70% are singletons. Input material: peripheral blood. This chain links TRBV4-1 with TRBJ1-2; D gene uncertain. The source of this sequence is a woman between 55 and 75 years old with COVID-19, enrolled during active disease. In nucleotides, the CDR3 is TGCGCCAGCAGCTTCCGGGTTGGTGGCTACACCTTC. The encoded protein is CASSFRVGGYTF.